This T cell receptor beta chain emerged from a study of blood T cell repertoires in COVID-19. Clones were read by immunoSEQ multiplex PCR, and TCRdb kept only the in-frame ones, dropping some. The sample holds about 220,000 clones; roughly 75% are singletons and the top ten take roughly 6.7%. The CDR3 spans 17 residues. Germline CDR1 is SGHKS and CDR2 is YYEKEE (reference sequence). V gave up 0 bases and J gave up 10 bases; unmatched junction bases: 10. The source of this sequence is an older woman with acute or convalescent COVID-19. The V and J genes are TRBV5-5 and TRBJ1-6; 10 positions agree with TRBD1. Sequencing input: peripheral blood. CDR3 sequence reads: CASSLGTGGLSESPLHF. The DNA of the CDR3 is TGTGCCAGCAGCTTGGGGACAGGGGGTTTATCCGAGTCACCCCTCCACTTT.